Shown below are 14 T cell receptor beta chains from a single sample sequenced in a study of T cells expressing NK-cell markers. No DNA is given; TCRdb re-called the 5' RACE reads and lists each CDR3 protein once. The table lists around 470,000 distinct CDR3 sequences, with over 1.1% in the top ten. The source material was blood T cells: a sorted CD56 or NKG2C T cell subset, CD4+ or CD8+ T cells, or bulk PBMC T cells (not recorded which). Receptors were obtained from a woman between 50 and 59 years old in good health.

This chain uses TRBV20-1 with TRBJ2-3; TCRdb names TRBD1, which stays unverified in the absence of DNA. This CDR3 is built from 13 residues. Germline values: CDR1 DFQATT, CDR2 SNEGSKA (reference sequence). The CDR3 reads CSAPGQGGDTQYF.

The rearrangement uses TRBV7-9 and TRBJ1-1. The germline gives CDR1 SEHNR, CDR2 FQNEAQ (reference sequence). The CDR3 totals 15 residues. The chain's CDR3 is CASSLFLPPNTEAFF.

The chain uses TRBV5-5 and TRBJ2-3; TCRdb reports TRBD1, a call that lacks DNA to check it against. CDR3 length: 15 amino acids. From germline, CDR1 is SGHKS and CDR2 YYEKEE (reference sequence). CDR3 amino acids: CASSPRLGGTDTQYF.

The rearrangement uses TRBV5-1 and TRBJ2-1; TCRdb names TRBD1, which stays unverified in the absence of DNA. In germline, CDR1 is SGHRS, CDR2 YFSETQ. The CDR3 contains 14 residues. The CDR3 reads CASSFYRGNNEQFF.

V usage is TRBV12-3 or TRBV12-4 and J usage is TRBJ2-1; TCRdb's D gene call, TRBD2, goes unchecked for lack of DNA. The CDR3 extends over 18 amino acids. CDR3 loop: CASTTIPGTSGIYNEQFF.

The CDR3 loop is CAISGGPTEDEQYF. V and J are TRBV10-3 and TRBJ2-7; TCRdb lists TRBD1, though no DNA is available to test this call. Germline V gives CDR1 ENHRY, CDR2 SYGVKD. The CDR3 spans 14 residues.

This chain joins TRBV24-1 and TRBJ2-3; TCRdb calls TRBD2, which cannot be checked without DNA. The germline gives CDR1 KGHDR, CDR2 SFDVKD. CDR3 length equals 15 residues. CDR3 sequence: CATSDLQGGLDTQYF.

The rearrangement uses TRBV20-1 and TRBJ2-3; TCRdb outputs TRBD2, but without DNA this stays unchecked. The germline gives CDR1 DFQATT, CDR2 SNEGSKA (reference sequence). This CDR3 has 17 residues. CDR3 loop: CSASSREATVGTDTQYF.

V gene TRBV7-9 combines with J gene TRBJ1-2; checking the TCRdb D call of TRBD1 is not possible without DNA. There are 14 residues in the CDR3. CDR1 SEHNR and CDR2 FQNEAQ come from the germline V gene (reference sequence). The CDR3: CASSLDRTNYGYTF.

The chain couples TRBV6-2 or TRBV6-3 to TRBJ1-2; TCRdb selects TRBD1, and the lack of DNA leaves this call unchecked. Germline CDR1 and CDR2: MNHEY and SVGEGT. The CDR3 covers 15 residues. CDR3 in amino acids: CASSYARGANYGYTF.

The chain uses TRBV5-1 and TRBJ1-4; TCRdb outputs TRBD1, but without DNA this stays unchecked. Germline CDR1 SGHRS, CDR2 YFSETQ. The length of the CDR3 is 13 residues. CDR3 sequence: CASSQGPDEKLFF.

CDR3 loop: CASSWSGEQYF. The J gene is TRBJ2-7, the V gene TRBV12-3 or TRBV12-4. This CDR3 has 11 residues.

This chain links TRBV7-2 with TRBJ2-4. There are 12 residues in the CDR3. Germline assignment: CDR1 SGHTA and CDR2 FQGNSA. The CDR3 protein is CASSLTGNIQYF.

The rearrangement links TRBV12-3 or TRBV12-4 to TRBJ2-1; lacking DNA, the TRBD1 call made by TCRdb goes unchecked. The CDR3 has 15 residues. The CDR3 here is CASSPGGLGVGEQFF.